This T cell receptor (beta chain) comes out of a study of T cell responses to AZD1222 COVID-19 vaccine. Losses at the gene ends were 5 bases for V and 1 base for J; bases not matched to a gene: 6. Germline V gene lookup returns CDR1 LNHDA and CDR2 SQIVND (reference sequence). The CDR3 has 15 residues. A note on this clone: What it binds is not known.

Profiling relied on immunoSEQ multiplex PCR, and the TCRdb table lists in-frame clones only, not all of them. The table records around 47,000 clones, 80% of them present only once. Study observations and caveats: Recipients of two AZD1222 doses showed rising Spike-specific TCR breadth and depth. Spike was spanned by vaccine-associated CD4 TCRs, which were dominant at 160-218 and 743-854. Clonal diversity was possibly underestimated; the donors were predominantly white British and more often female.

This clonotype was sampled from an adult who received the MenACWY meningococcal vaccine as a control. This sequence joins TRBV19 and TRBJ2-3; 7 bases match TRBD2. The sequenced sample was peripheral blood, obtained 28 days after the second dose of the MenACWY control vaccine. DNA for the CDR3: TGTGCCAGTAGTGGGGGGGTCCGGGGCACAGATACGCAGTATTTT. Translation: CASSGGVRGTDTQYF.